This T cell receptor (beta chain) stems from a study of spatial heterogeneity in lung cancer. Turning to the study itself: A consistent excess of beta-chain over alpha-chain sequences was detected.

This CDR3 region has 13 residues. The V gene's germline CDR1 is KGHSH and CDR2 LQKENI. V was cut by 6 bases and J by 7 bases, with 12 bases left in between. The time point: sample taken at primary tumor resection. Whole RNA was taken from tumor, nontumor lung or frozen PBMC; it was then sequenced unsorted. This clonotype was counted ten times or more. Every individual TCR cDNA molecule carried its own unique molecular identifier, which allowed correction of PCR and sequencing errors. A single record per CDR3 protein comes from TCRdb applying MiXCR to the 5' RACE reads. The table shows about 26,000 distinct CDR3 sequences, with 9.5% to 15% occurring only once.

V is TRBV18 and J is TRBJ2-2; D not certain. The specimen was PBMCs, collected at surgery. This receptor was identified in a female donor with early-stage non-small cell lung cancer. DNA for the CDR3: TGTGCCAGCTCTGGATCCTGGGACGGGGAGCTGTTTTTT. Protein: CASSGSWDGELFF.